The next 17 T cell receptor beta chains were all read from a single sample in a study of CD8 T cells in Susac syndrome. An amount of RNA that ranged from roughly 0.5 to 1 ug was reverse transcribed with random hexamers. One entry per CDR3 protein results from TCRdb running MiXCR on the immunoSEQ multiplex PCR reads. The top ten hold 0.16% of the sample, which has 150,000 to 180,000 distinct CDR3 sequences, 95% seen once. The material sequenced was CD4+ T cells from PBMCs. The receptor source for this set is a human donor with Susac syndrome.

The CDR3 spells CASSPRQGHEGYTF. The CDR3 region has the DNA TGTGCCAGCTCACCACGACAGGGTCACGAAGGCTACACCTTC. This chain joins TRBV18 and TRBJ1-2, with TRBD1 matching over 7 bases. V lost 1 base to trimming and J lost 8 bases; unmatched junction nucleotides: 7. CDR3 length: 14 amino acids. Germline assignment: CDR1 KGHSH and CDR2 LQKENI.

The V gene is TRBV7-3, the J gene TRBJ1-2; TRBD1 matches at 7 bases. Germline V gives CDR1 SGHTA, CDR2 FQGTGA. CDR3 length equals 21 residues. V was clipped by 5 bases and J by 0 bases; unmatched bases: 24. Here the CDR3 reads CASSPQGVRSGGMGANYGYTF. The CDR3 DNA sequence: TGTGCCAGCAGCCCGCAGGGGGTGCGCTCAGGGGGTATGGGAGCTAACTATGGCTACACCTTC.

The chain couples TRBV9 to TRBJ2-1; D not certain. There are 15 residues in the CDR3. Trimming left V 0 bases short and J 7 bases short, with 14 bases between. The germline CDR1 and CDR2 sequences are SGDLS and YYNGEE. The CDR3 protein is CASSVDIKSYNEQFF. The CDR3 DNA reads as TGTGCCAGCAGCGTAGATATCAAATCGTATAATGAGCAGTTCTTC.

This rearrangement joins TRBV20-1 to TRBJ1-3; D not certain. The CDR3 spans 13 residues. CDR1 and CDR2 (germline): DFQATT, SNEGSKA (reference sequence). The V gene lost 0 bases and the J gene lost 8 bases, with 11 bases spanning the gap. Here the CDR3 reads CSARDSRSYTIYF. CDR3 coding DNA: TGCAGTGCTAGAGATTCCCGGAGCTACACCATATATTTT.

The chain combines TRBV10-2 with TRBJ2-1; TRBD2 matches 9 bases. The CDR3 spans 15 residues. The trim removed 5 bases at V and 9 bases at J, leaving 11 bases unmatched. Germline CDR1 WSHSY, CDR2 SAAADI. The CDR3 protein is CASSFGAGGLVEQFF. The CDR3 DNA reads as TGCGCCAGCAGTTTCGGTGCGGGGGGGCTGGTTGAGCAGTTCTTC.

V gene TRBV7-2 combines with J gene TRBJ2-7; possibly TRBD1 or TRBD2 for D (5 bases each). V was clipped by 0 bases and J by 5 bases, with 8 bases between them. CDR1 is SGHTA and CDR2 is FQGNSA in the germline V gene. The CDR3 consists of 13 residues. DNA of the CDR3: TGTGCCAGCAGCTTAGCCAGGGAGAACGAGCAGTACTTC. Translation: CASSLARENEQYF.

The chain links TRBV29-1 to TRBJ2-5; tentatively, D is TRBD1 or TRBD2 (5 bases each). The CDR3 has 12 amino acids. CDR1 is SQVTM, CDR2 ANQGSEA, per germline. CDR3 amino acids: CSGGSKGETQYF. DNA for the CDR3: TGCAGTGGCGGGTCCAAGGGGGAGACCCAGTACTTC.

The V and J genes are TRBV10-3 and TRBJ2-7; 8 bases are shared with TRBD1. Looked up from germline, CDR1 is ENHRY and CDR2 is SYGVKD. V lost 6 bases, J lost 6 bases, and 10 bases stayed unmatched. The length of the CDR3 is 14 residues. CDR3 DNA: TGTGCCATCAGACCCGAGGACAGGGTTAGCGAGCAGTACTTC. As protein: CAIRPEDRVSEQYF.

This clonotype was observed a single time. The chain employs TRBV20-1 and TRBJ2-1; 9 bases agree with TRBD2. This CDR3 has 14 amino acids. The V gene's germline CDR1 is DFQATT and CDR2 SNEGSKA (reference sequence). J lost 4 bases, V lost 3 bases, and 4 bases had no gene match. CDR3 residues: CSARGGGAYNEQFF. The DNA for the CDR3 is TGCAGTGCTAGGGGCGGGGGGGCTTACAATGAGCAGTTCTTC.

The chain recombines TRBV21-1 with TRBJ2-7; the table's D call of TRBD1 was not tested on the DNA. TRBV21-1 is tagged as a pseudogene. The CDR3 is made up of 15 amino acids. Written as DNA, the CDR3 is TGTGCCAGCAGCAAAGAAGAACGGGGGGGTCACGAGCAGTACTTC. It specifies CASSKEERGGHEQYF.

This clonotype came up once. The CDR3 protein is CASHEAGPSSYEQYF. The CDR3 DNA reads TGTGCCAGCCACGAAGCGGGGCCGAGCTCCTACGAGCAGTACTTC. This chain links TRBV6-2 or TRBV6-3 with TRBJ2-7; the match to TRBD2 covers 7 bases. This CDR3 has 15 residues. V lost 8 bases, J lost 0 bases, and 10 bases stayed unmatched. Germline values: CDR1 MNHEY, CDR2 SVGEGT.

This clonotype was found once. The gene calls are TRBV4-1 and TRBJ2-6; D is unresolved. The germline V gene encodes CDR1 MGHRA and CDR2 YSYEKL. The V gene lost 0 bases and the J gene lost 4 bases, with 10 bases spanning the gap. CDR3 length equals 16 residues. CDR3 sequence reads: CASSQDLQWGANVLTF. The CDR3 region has the DNA TGCGCCAGCAGCCAAGACCTACAGTGGGGGGCCAACGTCCTGACTTTC.

The chain employs TRBV20-1 and TRBJ2-1; 9 nucleotides match TRBD2. The germline gives CDR1 DFQATT, CDR2 SNEGSKA (reference sequence). The V segment lost 0 bases and the J segment 1 base; nucleotides outside the gene matches: 7. The CDR3 length is 17 residues. The CDR3 here is CSARDVASGVSYNEQFF. In DNA form, the CDR3 reads TGCAGTGCTAGAGATGTGGCTAGCGGGGTTTCCTACAATGAGCAGTTCTTC.

The chain joins TRBV7-2 to TRBJ1-2; D uncertain. V was clipped by 4 bases and J by 6 bases, with 12 bases between them. The CDR3 totals 13 residues. The germline CDR1 and CDR2 sequences are SGHTA and FQGNSA. CDR3 in amino acids: CASSSADGNGYTF. Written as DNA, the CDR3 is TGTGCCAGCAGCTCCGCGGACGGAAATGGCTACACCTTC.

V gene TRBV18 combines with J gene TRBJ2-3; no reliable D call. The V end was cut by 6 bases, the J end by 1 base, with 5 bases between. The CDR3 length is 12 residues. From germline, CDR1 is KGHSH and CDR2 LQKENI. The CDR3 reads CASSSRTDTQYF. The CDR3 region has the DNA TGTGCCAGCTCGTCCCGCACAGATACGCAGTATTTT.

This sequence joins TRBV20-1 and TRBJ1-2; tentative D call: TRBD1 (5 bases). Trimming left V 4 bases short and J 4 bases short, with 10 bases between. The V gene's germline CDR1 is DFQATT and CDR2 SNEGSKA (reference sequence). The CDR3 spans 12 residues. The CDR3 DNA sequence: TGCAGTGCTACCCCGGGGCTCTATGGCTACACCTTC. This codes for CSATPGLYGYTF.

V gene TRBV6-6 combines with J gene TRBJ2-1, with 14 positions matching TRBD2. J gave up 8 bases and V 7 bases, and 10 bases lay outside the gene matches. The CDR3 is made up of 16 amino acids. CDR1 MNHNY and CDR2 SVGAGI come from the germline V gene (reference sequence). The CDR3 bases are TGTGCCAGCACCTACATGACTAGCGGGGGGGCTGATGAGCAGTTCTTC. It is translated as CASTYMTSGGADEQFF.